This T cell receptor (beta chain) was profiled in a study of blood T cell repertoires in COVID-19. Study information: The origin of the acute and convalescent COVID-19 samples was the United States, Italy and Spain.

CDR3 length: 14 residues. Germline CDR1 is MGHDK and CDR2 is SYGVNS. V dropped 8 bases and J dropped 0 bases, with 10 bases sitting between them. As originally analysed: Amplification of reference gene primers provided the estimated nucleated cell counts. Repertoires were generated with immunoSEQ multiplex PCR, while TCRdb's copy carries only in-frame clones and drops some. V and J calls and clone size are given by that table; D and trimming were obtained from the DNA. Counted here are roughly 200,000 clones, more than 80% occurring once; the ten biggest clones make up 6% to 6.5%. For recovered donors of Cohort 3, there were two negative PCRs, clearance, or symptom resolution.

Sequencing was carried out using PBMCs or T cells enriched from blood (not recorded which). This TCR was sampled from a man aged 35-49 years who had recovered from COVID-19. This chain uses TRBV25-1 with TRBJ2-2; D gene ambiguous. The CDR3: CASRSSTNTGELFF. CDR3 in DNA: TGTGCCAGCCGGAGTAGCACGAACACCGGGGAGCTGTTTTTT.